This T cell receptor beta chain was sequenced in a study of regulatory T cells in long-lasting Graves disease. This clonotype was found a few times. Noted time point: persistent/refractory GD, antithyroid drugs over 5 years with positive TRAb. The TCR library was made from RNA extracted from PBMCs. Both iRepertoire HTBI primers and Arm-PCR of CDR3 regions were used to build the TCR beta libraries. Original processing notes: From all samples, identification returned 14 TRBJ and around 62 TRBV segments. TCRdb reprocessed the multiplex PCR reads with MiXCR, giving one entry per CDR3 protein. The V and J calls come from TCRdb's annotation, not from the publication. Here the sample spans hundreds of thousands of distinct CDR3 sequences, 25% to 30% being singletons. CDR1 is SGHAT, CDR2 FQDESV, per germline (reference sequence). The junction had 6 bases not matched to a gene; V was cut back by 7 bases and J by 3 bases. CDR3 size: 13 residues.

The material was peripheral blood mononuclear cells (PBMCs), obtained when the disease was refractory, from a patient treated with antithyroid drugs. This TCR was recovered from a female donor with Graves disease. The rearrangement links TRBV11-1 to TRBJ2-7; 7 nucleotides align to TRBD1. The CDR3 spells CASKGPGGYEQYF. Written as DNA, the CDR3 is TGTGCCAGCAAAGGCCCAGGGGGCTACGAGCAGTACTTC.